The next 9 T cell receptor beta chains were all read from a single sample in a study of blood T cells in healthy people across ages. Together with a sample-barcoded 5' primer, a J-beta primer mix was included in a second PCR lasting about 7 to 12 cycles. TCRdb independently ran MiXCR on the 5' RACE reads; one entry per CDR3 protein. The sample carries about 1 million distinct CDR3 sequences, over 35% recorded once. The sequencing sample was made of blood. These receptors were collected from a woman aged 60 to 75 in good health.

The rearrangement joins TRBV20-1 to TRBJ2-5; 14 nucleotides line up with TRBD2. J lost 2 bases, V lost 6 bases, and 5 bases had no gene match. This CDR3 region has 15 residues. Looked up from germline, CDR1 is DFQATT and CDR2 is SNEGSKA (reference sequence). CDR3 sequence (DNA): TGCAGTGCCGGGACTAGCGGGAGTGCACAAGAGACCCAGTACTTC. Encoded protein: CSAGTSGSAQETQYF.

This clonotype was found a few times. The gene calls are TRBV7-2 and TRBJ2-6; TRBD1 or TRBD2 may be the D gene (6 bases each). The CDR3 loop spans 20 amino acids. V was cut by 2 bases and J by 3 bases, with 23 bases left in between. Germline V lookup: CDR1 SGHTA, CDR2 FQGNSA. The CDR3 region is CASSLLHRGPDGRGANVLTF. CDR3 DNA sequence: TGTGCCAGCAGCTTACTTCACCGGGGGCCCGACGGACGTGGGGCCAACGTCCTGACTTTC.

This chain connects TRBV20-1 to TRBJ2-3; the D is unclear. V dropped 2 bases and J dropped 1 base, with 7 bases sitting between them. The CDR3 runs 13 residues. CDR1 is DFQATT and CDR2 is SNEGSKA in the germline V gene (reference sequence). CDR3 nucleotide sequence: TGCAGTGCTAGACAGGAACGCACAGATACGCAGTATTTT. It translates to CSARQERTDTQYF.

There are a few counts of this clonotype. This rearrangement joins TRBV6-5 to TRBJ2-7; D might be TRBD1 (6 bases). V was cut by 0 bases and J by 2 bases, with 11 bases left in between. CDR1 and CDR2 from the germline V gene are MNHEY and SVGAGI. This CDR3 has 15 residues. CDR3 residues: CASSYSDSSTYEQYF. Written as DNA, the CDR3 is TGTGCCAGCAGTTACTCGGACAGTAGTACCTACGAGCAGTACTTC.

This clonotype was observed many times. The genes are TRBV29-1 and TRBJ2-7; D might be TRBD2 (6 bases). V was shortened by 2 bases and J by 0 bases, with 14 bases between the two germline ends. CDR1 is SQVTM and CDR2 is ANQGSEA in the germline V gene. This CDR3 has 15 amino acids. The CDR3 region is CSVEWKYGSSYEQYF. CDR3 coding DNA: TGCAGCGTTGAATGGAAGTACGGGAGCTCCTACGAGCAGTACTTC.

The CDR3, as DNA: TGTGCCAGCAGCCCCATTGGGGATACGCAGTATTTT. This sequence encodes CASSPIGDTQYF. The chain is built from TRBV7-9 and TRBJ2-3; D is ambiguous. The CDR3 totals 12 residues. Germline V gives CDR1 SEHNR, CDR2 FQNEAQ (reference sequence). Trimming shortened V by 5 bases and J by 6 bases, and 9 bases separated the two germline ends.

This clonotype was observed a handful of times. The chain is built from TRBV9 and TRBJ2-1; the match to TRBD2 covers 7 bases. This CDR3 spans 19 amino acids. After removal of 0 bases from V and 5 bases from J, the junction contained 17 bases not matched to a gene. Per the germline V gene, CDR1 is SGDLS and CDR2 is YYNGEE. For the CDR3, the DNA is TGTGCCAGCAGCGTAGAATCAGTGGTTAGCGGGTGGTTTAACAATGAGCAGTTCTTC. Residues: CASSVESVVSGWFNNEQFF.

This clonotype occurred a few times. The V call is TRBV28, the J call TRBJ2-1; D is possibly TRBD2 (5 bases). CDR1 and CDR2 from the germline V gene are MDHEN and SYDVKM. V was shortened by 3 bases and J by 9 bases, with 9 bases between the two germline ends. The CDR3 covers 12 residues. The CDR3 reads CASSFGVSEQFF. DNA of the CDR3: TGTGCCAGCAGTTTCGGGGTATCTGAGCAGTTCTTC.

The sample holds a few counts of this clonotype. The rearrangement uses TRBV20-1 and TRBJ2-5; D possibly corresponds to TRBD1 (5 bases). The CDR3 consists of 14 residues. Germline loops: CDR1 DFQATT, CDR2 SNEGSKA (reference sequence). V was clipped by 6 bases and J by 5 bases, with 19 bases between them. CDR3 sequence (DNA): TGCAGTGCGAGCCCGGGCGGCAGGGCTGAGACCCAGTACTTC. This translates into CSASPGGRAETQYF.